This T cell receptor (beta chain) originates from a study of beta chain features in type 1 diabetes. Study conclusions and caveats: Within each of all four CD4+ subsets, Type 1 diabetes patients had TCRB CDR3s that were moderately but significantly shorter. Whether TCRB rearrangement is influenced by HLA type went unresolved here.

Researchers reported sorting CD4+ naive, central memory, regulatory and stem cell-like memory cells via CD45RO/CCR7/CD25/CD127/CD95/CD27. The CDR3 contains 15 residues. The germline V gene has CDR1 SGHRS and CDR2 YFSETQ. With 1 base clipped from V and 2 bases from J, the junction kept 4 bases outside the gene matches. Of note for this clone: Its antigen is still unknown.

Every bit of the isolated RNA underwent reverse transcription, so sequencing read expressed TCRB transcripts. Measured with immunoSEQ multiplex PCR; TCRdb has only the in-frame clones, and not every one. The repertoire holds around 45,000 clones, with approximately 40% as singletons. The chain carries TRBV5-1 and TRBJ2-3; 7 nucleotides align to TRBD2. The sample comprised stem cell memory CD4+ T cells from blood. The sequence derives from a man in his thirties or forties with type 1 diabetes. The CDR3 loop is CASSLLGGVTDTQYF. CDR3 DNA: TGCGCCAGCAGCTTGTTGGGAGGGGTCACAGATACGCAGTATTTT. Full variable domain (remainder filled in from reference TRBV5-1 and TRBJ2-3): KAGVTQTPRYLIKTRGQQVTLSCSPISGHRSVSWYQQTPGQGLQFLFEYFSETQRNKGNFPGRFSGRQFSNSRSEMNVSTLELGDSALYLCASSLLGGVTDTQYFGPGTRLTVL.